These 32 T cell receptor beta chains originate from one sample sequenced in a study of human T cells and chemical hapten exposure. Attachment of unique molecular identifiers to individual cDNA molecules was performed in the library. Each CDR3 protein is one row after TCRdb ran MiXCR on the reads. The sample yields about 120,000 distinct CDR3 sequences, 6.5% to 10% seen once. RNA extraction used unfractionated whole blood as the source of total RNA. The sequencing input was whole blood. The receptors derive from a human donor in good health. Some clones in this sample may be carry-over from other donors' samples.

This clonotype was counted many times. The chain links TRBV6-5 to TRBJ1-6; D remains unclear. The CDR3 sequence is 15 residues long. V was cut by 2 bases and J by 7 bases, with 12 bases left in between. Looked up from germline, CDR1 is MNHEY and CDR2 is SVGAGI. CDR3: CASSYDWELNSPLHF. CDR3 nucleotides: TGTGCCAGCAGTTACGACTGGGAGCTCAATTCACCCCTCCACTTT.

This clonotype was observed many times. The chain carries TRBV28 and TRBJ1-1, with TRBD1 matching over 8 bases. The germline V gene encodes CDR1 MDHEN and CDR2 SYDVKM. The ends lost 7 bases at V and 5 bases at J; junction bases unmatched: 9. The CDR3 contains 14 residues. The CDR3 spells CASTLNRGRTEAFF. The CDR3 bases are TGTGCCAGCACCCTGAACAGGGGGAGGACTGAAGCTTTCTTT.

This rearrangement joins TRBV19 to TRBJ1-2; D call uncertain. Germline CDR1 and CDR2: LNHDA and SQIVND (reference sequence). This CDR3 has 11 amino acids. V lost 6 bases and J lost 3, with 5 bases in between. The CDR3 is CASRQDYGYTF. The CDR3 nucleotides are TGTGCCAGTAGGCAGGACTATGGCTACACCTTC.

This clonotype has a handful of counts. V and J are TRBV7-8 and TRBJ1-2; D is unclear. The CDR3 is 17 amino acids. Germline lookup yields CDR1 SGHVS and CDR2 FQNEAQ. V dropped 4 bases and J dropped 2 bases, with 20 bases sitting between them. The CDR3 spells CASSSSPVQALNYGYTF. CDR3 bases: TGTGCCAGCAGCTCATCACCGGTCCAGGCACTCAACTATGGCTACACCTTC.

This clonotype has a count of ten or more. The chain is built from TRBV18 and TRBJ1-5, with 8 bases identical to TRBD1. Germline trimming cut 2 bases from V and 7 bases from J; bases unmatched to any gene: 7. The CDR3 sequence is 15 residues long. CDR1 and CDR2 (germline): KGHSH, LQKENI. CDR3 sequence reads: CASSPGQGRGQPQHF. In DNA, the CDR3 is TGTGCCAGCTCACCAGGACAGGGCCGGGGACAGCCCCAGCATTTT.

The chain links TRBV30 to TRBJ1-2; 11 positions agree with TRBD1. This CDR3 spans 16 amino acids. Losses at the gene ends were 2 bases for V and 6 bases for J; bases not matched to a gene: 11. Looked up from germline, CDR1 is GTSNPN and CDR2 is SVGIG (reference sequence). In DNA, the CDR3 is TGTGCCTGGAGTTCCGGGACAGGGGGGGTTCTAGATGGCTACACCTTC. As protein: CAWSSGTGGVLDGYTF. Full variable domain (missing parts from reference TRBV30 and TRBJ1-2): SQTIHQWPATLVQPVGSPLSLECTVEGTSNPNLYWYRQAAGRGLQLLFYSVGIGQISSEVPQNLSASRPQDRQFILSSKKLLLSDSGFYLCAWSSGTGGVLDGYTFGSGTRLTVV.

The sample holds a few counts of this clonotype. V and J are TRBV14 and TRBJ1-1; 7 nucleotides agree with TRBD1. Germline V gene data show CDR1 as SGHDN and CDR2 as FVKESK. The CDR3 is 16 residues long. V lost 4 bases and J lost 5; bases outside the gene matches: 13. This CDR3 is CASSPRRGLNRTEAFF. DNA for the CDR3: TGTGCCAGCAGCCCAAGGAGGGGGCTTAATAGAACTGAAGCTTTCTTT.

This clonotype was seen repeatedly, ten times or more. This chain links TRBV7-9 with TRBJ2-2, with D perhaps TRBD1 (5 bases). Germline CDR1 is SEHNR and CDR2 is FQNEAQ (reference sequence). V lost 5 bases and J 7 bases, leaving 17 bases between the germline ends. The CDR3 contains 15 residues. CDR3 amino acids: CASSRRPGFGGELFF. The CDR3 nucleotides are TGTGCCAGCAGCCGACGGCCAGGGTTTGGCGGGGAGCTGTTTTTT.

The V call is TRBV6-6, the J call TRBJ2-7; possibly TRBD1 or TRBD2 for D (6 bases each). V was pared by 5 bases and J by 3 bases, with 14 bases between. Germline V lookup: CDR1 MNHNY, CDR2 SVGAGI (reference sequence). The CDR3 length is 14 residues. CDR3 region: CASSTSGGHYEQYF. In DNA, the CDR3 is TGTGCCAGCAGTACTTCCGGGGGACACTACGAGCAGTACTTC.

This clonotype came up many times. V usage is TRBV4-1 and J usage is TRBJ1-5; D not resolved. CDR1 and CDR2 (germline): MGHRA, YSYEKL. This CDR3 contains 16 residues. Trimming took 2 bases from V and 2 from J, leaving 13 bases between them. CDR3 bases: TGCGCCAGCAGCCAACCCTGGGGAGAGGGCAATCAGCCCCAGCATTTT. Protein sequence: CASSQPWGEGNQPQHF.

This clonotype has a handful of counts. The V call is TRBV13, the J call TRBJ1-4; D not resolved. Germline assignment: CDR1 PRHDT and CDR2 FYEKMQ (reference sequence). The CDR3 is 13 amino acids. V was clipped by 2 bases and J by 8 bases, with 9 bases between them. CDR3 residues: CASSLRGREKLFF. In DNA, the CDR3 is TGTGCCAGCAGCTTACGGGGTCGAGAAAAACTGTTTTTT.

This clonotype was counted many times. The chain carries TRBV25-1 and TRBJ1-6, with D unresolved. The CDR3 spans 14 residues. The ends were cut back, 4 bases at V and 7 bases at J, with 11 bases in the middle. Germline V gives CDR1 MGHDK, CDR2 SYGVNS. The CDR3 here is CASSAADTNSPLHF. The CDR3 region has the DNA TGTGCCAGCAGTGCTGCCGACACAAATTCACCCCTCCACTTT.

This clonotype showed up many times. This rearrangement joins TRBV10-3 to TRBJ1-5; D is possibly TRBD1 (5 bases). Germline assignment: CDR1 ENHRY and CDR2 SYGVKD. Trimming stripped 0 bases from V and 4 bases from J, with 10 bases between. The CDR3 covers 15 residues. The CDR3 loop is CAISESTGANQPQHF. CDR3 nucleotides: TGTGCCATCAGTGAGTCCACAGGAGCAAATCAGCCCCAGCATTTT.

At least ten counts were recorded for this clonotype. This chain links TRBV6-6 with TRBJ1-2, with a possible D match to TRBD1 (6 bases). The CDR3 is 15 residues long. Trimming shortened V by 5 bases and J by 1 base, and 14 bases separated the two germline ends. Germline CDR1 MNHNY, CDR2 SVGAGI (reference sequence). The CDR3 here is CASSVDRTNNYGYTF. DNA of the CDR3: TGTGCCAGCAGTGTTGACAGGACCAATAACTATGGCTACACCTTC.

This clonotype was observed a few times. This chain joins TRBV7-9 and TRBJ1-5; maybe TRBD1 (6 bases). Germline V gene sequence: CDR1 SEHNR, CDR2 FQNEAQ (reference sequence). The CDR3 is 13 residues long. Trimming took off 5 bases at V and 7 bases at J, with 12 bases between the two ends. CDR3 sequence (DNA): TGTGCCAGCAGCCTAGGGGGAGGGCAGCCCCAGCATTTT. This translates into CASSLGGGQPQHF.

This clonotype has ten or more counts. This chain's CDR3 is CSARVPGLDANIQYF. In DNA form, the CDR3 reads TGCAGTGCTAGAGTTCCGGGACTAGATGCGAACATTCAGTACTTC. This chain joins TRBV20-1 and TRBJ2-4, with TRBD2 identical over 8 bases. Germline trimming cut 1 base from V and 7 bases from J; bases unmatched to any gene: 9. The CDR3 is made up of 15 amino acids. The germline CDR1 and CDR2 sequences are DFQATT and SNEGSKA (reference sequence).

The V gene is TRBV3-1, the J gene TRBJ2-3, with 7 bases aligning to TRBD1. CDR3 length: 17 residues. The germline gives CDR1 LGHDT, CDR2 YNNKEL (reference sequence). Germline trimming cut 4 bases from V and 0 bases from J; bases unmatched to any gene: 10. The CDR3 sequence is CASSRGQPELSTDTQYF. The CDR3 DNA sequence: TGTGCCAGCAGCCGGGGACAGCCCGAACTTAGCACAGATACGCAGTATTTT.

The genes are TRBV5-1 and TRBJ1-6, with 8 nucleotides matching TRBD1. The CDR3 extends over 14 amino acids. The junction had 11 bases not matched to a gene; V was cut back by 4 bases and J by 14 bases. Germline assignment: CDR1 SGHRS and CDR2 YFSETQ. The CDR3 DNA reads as TGCGCCAGCAGCACCCTAGGACAGGGCGAGGCCCTCCACTTT. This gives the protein CASSTLGQGEALHF.

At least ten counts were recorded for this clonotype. The CDR3 protein is CSARFPDTQYF. DNA for the CDR3: TGCAGTGCTAGATTCCCGGATACGCAGTATTTT. The chain recombines TRBV20-1 with TRBJ2-3; no definite D call. This CDR3 comprises 11 residues. Germline V CDR1 and CDR2: DFQATT, SNEGSKA (reference sequence). Trimming stripped 2 bases from V and 6 bases from J, with 6 bases between.

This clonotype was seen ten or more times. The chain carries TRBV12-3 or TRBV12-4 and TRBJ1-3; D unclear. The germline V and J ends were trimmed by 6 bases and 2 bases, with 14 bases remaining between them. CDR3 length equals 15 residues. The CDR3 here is CASSPERLAGNTIYF. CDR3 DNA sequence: TGTGCCAGCAGCCCTGAGAGGCTGGCTGGAAACACCATATATTTT.

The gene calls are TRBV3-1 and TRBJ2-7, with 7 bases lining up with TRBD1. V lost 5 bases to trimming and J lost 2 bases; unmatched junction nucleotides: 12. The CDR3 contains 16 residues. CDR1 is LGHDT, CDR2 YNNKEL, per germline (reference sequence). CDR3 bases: TGTGCCAGCAGCTCGACAGCCGGGACAGACCCCTACGAGCAGTACTTC. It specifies CASSSTAGTDPYEQYF.

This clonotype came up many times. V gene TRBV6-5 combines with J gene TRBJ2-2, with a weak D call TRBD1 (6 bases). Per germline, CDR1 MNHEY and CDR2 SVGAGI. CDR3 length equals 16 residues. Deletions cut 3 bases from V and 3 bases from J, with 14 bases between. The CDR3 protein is CASSYSQGRDTGELFF. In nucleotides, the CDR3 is TGTGCCAGCAGTTATTCACAGGGTCGGGACACCGGGGAGCTGTTTTTT.

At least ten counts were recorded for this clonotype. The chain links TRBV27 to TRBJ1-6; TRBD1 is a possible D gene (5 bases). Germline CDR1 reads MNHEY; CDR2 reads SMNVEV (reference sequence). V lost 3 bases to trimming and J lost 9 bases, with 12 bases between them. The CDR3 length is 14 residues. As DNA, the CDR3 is TGTGCCAGCAGTTTCAGGGCTGCGGGTTCACCCCTCCACTTT. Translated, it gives CASSFRAAGSPLHF.

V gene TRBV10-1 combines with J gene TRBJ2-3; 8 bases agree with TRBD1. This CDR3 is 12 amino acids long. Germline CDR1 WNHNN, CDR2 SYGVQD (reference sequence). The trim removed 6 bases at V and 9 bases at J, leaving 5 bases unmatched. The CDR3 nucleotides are TGCGCCAGCAGAGGACAGGGCGGAACGCAGTATTTT. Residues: CASRGQGGTQYF.

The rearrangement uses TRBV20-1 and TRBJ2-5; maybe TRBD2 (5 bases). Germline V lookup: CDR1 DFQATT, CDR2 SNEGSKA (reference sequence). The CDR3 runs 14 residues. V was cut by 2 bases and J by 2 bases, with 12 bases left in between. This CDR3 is CSARYGMRQETQYF. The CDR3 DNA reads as TGCAGTGCTAGATACGGGATGAGACAAGAGACCCAGTACTTC.

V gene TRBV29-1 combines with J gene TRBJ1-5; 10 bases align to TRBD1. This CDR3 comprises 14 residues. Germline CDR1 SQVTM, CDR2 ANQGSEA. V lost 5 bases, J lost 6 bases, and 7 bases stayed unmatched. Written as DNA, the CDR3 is TGCAGCGTTCGGGACAGGGGCTTTGGTCAGCCCCAGCATTTT. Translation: CSVRDRGFGQPQHF.

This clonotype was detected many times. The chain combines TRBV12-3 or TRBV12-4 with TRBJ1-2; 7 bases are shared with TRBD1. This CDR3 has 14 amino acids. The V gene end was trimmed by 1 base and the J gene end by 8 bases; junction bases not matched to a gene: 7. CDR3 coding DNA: TGTGCCAGCAGTTTAGGTCAGGACAGGCGAGGCTACACCTTC. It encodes CASSLGQDRRGYTF.

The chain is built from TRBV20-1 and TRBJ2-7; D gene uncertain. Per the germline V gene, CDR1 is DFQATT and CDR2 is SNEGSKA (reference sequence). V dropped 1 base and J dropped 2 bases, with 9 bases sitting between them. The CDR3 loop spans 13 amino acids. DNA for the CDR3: TGCAGTGCTAGAGGGACGGTAACCTACGAGCAGTACTTC. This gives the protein CSARGTVTYEQYF.

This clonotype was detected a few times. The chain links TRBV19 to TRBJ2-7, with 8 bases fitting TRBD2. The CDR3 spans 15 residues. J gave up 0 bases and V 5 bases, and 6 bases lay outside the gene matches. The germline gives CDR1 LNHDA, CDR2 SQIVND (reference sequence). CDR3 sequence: CASSRGSGISYEQYF. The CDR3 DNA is TGTGCCAGTAGTCGGGGTAGCGGGATCTCCTACGAGCAGTACTTC.

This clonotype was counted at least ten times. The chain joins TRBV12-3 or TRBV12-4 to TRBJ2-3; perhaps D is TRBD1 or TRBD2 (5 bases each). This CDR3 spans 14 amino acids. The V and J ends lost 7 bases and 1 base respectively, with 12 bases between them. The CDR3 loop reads CASKTRGGTDTQYF. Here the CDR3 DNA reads TGTGCCAGCAAAACTAGAGGGGGCACAGATACGCAGTATTTT.

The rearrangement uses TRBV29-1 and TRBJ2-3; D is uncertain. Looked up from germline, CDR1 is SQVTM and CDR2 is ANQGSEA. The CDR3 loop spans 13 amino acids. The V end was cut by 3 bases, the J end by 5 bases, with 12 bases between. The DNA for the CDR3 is TGCAGCGTTGACCTCCTGGCGATAGATACGCAGTATTTT. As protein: CSVDLLAIDTQYF.

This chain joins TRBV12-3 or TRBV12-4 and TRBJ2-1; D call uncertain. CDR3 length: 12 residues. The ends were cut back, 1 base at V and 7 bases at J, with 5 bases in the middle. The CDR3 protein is CASSLVDNEQFF. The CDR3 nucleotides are TGTGCCAGCAGTTTAGTAGATAATGAGCAGTTCTTC.